This TCR beta chain was recorded in a study of CD8 T cells in ankylosing spondylitis. TCRdb reprocessed the 5' RACE reads via MiXCR and lists one record per CDR3 protein. The sample lists roughly 120,000 distinct CDR3 sequences, more than 6.5% occurring once. In its sample, this clonotype was seen many times. Its specificity is not known. Notes on the study in general: Peripheral blood samples showed relatively rare disease-linked clones, and these clones were CD8+. Blood from ankylosing spondylitis patients appeared to carry a characteristic roughly 8-variant TCR beta motif.

Between the trimmed V and J ends, which lost 5 bases and 0 bases, there was a span of 19 bases. CDR1 is SGHVS, CDR2 FQNEAQ, per germline. The CDR3 contains 17 residues. Source material: blood, either unsorted or a sorted T cell fraction (not recorded which). J is TRBJ1-1 and V is TRBV7-8, with D possibly matching TRBD1 (5 bases). The clonotype originates from a male donor with ankylosing spondylitis or in good health (not recorded which). CDR3 DNA: TGTGCCAGCAGCGCGGGGGGAGGAATGATCATGAACACTGAAGCTTTCTTT. Amino acids: CASSAGGGMIMNTEAFF.